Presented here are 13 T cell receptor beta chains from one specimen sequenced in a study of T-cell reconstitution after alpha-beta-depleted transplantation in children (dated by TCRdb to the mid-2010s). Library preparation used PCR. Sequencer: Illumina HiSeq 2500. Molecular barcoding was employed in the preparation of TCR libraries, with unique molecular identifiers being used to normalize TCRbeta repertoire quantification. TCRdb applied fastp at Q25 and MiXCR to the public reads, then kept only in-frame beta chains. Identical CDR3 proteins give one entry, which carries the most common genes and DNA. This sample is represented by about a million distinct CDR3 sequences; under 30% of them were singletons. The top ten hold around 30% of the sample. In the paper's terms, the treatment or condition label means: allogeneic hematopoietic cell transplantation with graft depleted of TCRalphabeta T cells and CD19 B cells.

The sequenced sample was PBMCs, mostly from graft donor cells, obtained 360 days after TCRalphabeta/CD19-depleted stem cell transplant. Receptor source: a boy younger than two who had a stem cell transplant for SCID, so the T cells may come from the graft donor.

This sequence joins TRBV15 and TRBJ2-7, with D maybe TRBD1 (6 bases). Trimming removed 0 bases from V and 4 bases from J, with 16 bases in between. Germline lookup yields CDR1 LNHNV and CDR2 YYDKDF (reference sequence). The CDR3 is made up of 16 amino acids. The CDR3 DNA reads TGTGCCACCAGCAGAGATCCGACAGGTGGATTTTACGAGCAGTACTTC. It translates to CATSRDPTGGFYEQYF.

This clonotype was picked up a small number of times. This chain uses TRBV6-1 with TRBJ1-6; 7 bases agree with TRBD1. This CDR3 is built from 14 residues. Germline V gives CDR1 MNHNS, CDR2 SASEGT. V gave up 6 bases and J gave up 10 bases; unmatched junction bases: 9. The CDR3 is CASSSDRVRSPLHF. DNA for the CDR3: TGTGCCAGCAGCTCTGACAGGGTTAGGTCACCCCTCCACTTT.

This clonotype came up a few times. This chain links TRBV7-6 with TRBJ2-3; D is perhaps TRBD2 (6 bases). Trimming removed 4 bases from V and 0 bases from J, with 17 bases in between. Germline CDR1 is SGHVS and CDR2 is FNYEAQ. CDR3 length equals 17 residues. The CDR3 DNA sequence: TGTGCCAGCAGCTCACTAATTAGCGGTACTAGCACAGATACGCAGTATTTT. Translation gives CASSSLISGTSTDTQYF. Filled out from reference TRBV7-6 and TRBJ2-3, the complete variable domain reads GAGVSQSPRYKVTKRGQDVALRCDPISGHVSLYWYRQALGQGPEFLTYFNYEAQQDKSGLPNDRFSAERPEGSISTLTIQRTEQRDSAMYRCASSSLISGTSTDTQYFGPGTRLTVL.

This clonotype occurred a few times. In nucleotides, the CDR3 is TGTGCCATCAGTGAGCTAGGGCAGGGCTACGAGCAGTACTTC. Protein: CAISELGQGYEQYF. The chain is built from TRBV10-3 and TRBJ2-7, with D possibly being TRBD1 (5 bases). The V and J ends lost 2 bases and 3 bases respectively, with 11 bases between them. This CDR3 contains 14 residues. Germline assignment: CDR1 ENHRY and CDR2 SYGVKD.

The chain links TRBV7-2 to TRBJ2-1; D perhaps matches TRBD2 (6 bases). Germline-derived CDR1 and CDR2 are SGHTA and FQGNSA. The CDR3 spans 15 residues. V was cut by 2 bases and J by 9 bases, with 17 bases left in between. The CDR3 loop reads CASSLSSGGRAEQFF. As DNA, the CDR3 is TGTGCCAGCAGCTTATCTTCCGGAGGGCGGGCTGAGCAGTTCTTC.

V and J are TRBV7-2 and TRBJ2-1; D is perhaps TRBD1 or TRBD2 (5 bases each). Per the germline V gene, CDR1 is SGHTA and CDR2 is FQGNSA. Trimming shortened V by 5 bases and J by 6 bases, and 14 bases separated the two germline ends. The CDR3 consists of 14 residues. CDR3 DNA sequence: TGTGCCAGCAGCGTCCGGGACCCCGGCAATGAGCAGTTCTTC. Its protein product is CASSVRDPGNEQFF.

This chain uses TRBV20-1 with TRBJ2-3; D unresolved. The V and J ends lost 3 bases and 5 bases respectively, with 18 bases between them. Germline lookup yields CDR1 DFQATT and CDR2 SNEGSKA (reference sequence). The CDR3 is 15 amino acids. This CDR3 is CSARWVGLVVDTQYF. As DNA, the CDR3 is TGCAGTGCTAGGTGGGTTGGGCTCGTCGTAGATACGCAGTATTTT.

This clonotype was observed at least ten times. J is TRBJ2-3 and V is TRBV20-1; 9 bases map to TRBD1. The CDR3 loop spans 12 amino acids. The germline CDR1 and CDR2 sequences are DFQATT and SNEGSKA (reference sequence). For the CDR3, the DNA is TGCAGCTCCGACAGGGGGGGAGATACGCAGTATTTT. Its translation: CSSDRGGDTQYF.

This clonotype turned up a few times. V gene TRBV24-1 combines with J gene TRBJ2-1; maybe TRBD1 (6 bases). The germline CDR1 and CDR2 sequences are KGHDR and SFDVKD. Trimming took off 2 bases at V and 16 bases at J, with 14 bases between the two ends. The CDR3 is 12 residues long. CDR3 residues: CATSDSAGVHFF. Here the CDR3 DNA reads TGTGCCACCAGTGATTCCGCAGGGGTTCACTTCTTC.

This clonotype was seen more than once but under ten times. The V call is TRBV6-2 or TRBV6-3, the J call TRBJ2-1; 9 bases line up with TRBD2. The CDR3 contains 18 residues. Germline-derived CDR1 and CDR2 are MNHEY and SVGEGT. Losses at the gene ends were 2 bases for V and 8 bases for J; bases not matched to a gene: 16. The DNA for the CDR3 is TGTGCCAGCAGTTACCCAATTAGCGGGGGCGATACGACCGATGAGCAGTTCTTC. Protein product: CASSYPISGGDTTDEQFF.

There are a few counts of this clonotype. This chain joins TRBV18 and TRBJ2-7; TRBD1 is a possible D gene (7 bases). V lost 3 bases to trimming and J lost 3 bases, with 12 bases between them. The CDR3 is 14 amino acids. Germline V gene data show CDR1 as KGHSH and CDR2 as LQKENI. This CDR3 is CASSPGGQFYEQYF. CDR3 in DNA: TGTGCCAGCTCACCCGGGGGACAGTTCTACGAGCAGTACTTC.

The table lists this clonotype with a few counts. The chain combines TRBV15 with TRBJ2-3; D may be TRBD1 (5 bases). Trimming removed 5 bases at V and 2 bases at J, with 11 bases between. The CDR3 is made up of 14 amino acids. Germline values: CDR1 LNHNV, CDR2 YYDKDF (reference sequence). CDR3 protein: CATSVGVTTDTQYF. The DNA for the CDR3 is TGTGCCACCAGCGTAGGGGTGACCACAGATACGCAGTATTTT.

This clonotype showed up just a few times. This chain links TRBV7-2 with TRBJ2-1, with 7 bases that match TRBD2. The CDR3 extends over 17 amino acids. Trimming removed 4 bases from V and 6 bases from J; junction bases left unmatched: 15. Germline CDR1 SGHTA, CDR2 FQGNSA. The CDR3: CASSSRLGAGTGNEQFF. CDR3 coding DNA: TGTGCCAGCAGCTCCCGCCTTGGAGCGGGGACCGGCAATGAGCAGTTCTTC.